Below, 24 T cell receptor beta chains from the same sample are listed, as sequenced in a study of immune evolution from preneoplasia to lung adenocarcinoma. The table came from immunoSEQ multiplex PCR; TCRdb's copy has only in-frame clones and leaves some out. This sample has 11,000 to 15,000 clones, with 65% to 90% found just once. Specimen: FFPE lung adenocarcinoma in situ tissue. The receptor source for this set is a donor older than 65 with lung adenocarcinoma.

The sample holds one count of this clone. This chain joins TRBV5-1 and TRBJ2-3; 10 nucleotides line up with TRBD2. CDR3 length: 15 residues. Germline CDR1 reads SGHRS; CDR2 reads YFSETQ. Trimming took 2 bases from V and 6 from J; bases not matched to a gene: 6. The DNA of the CDR3 is TGCGCCAGCAGCTTAGGGCTAGCGGGAGTTGATACGCAGTATTTT. Its translation is CASSLGLAGVDTQYF.

CDR3 DNA: TGTGCCAGCAGCCAAAGGGGGAGAGGGGGCCAAGAGACCCAGTACTTC. This sequence encodes CASSQRGRGGQETQYF. This chain uses TRBV7-2 with TRBJ2-5; D may be TRBD1 (6 bases). V was trimmed by 5 bases and J by 1 base, leaving 17 bases between them. Germline loops: CDR1 SGHTA, CDR2 FQGNSA. This CDR3 region has 16 residues.

The chain has TRBV5-1 and TRBJ2-3; D tentatively fits TRBD1 or TRBD2 (5 bases each). CDR1 is SGHRS and CDR2 is YFSETQ in the germline V gene. V shed 7 bases and J shed 5 bases, with 17 bases lying between them. The length of the CDR3 is 14 residues. DNA for the CDR3: TGCGCCAGCTGGCCCGGGGCTACTGGAGATACGCAGTATTTT. This translates into CASWPGATGDTQYF. The variable domain in full, with the rest retrieved from reference TRBV5-1 and TRBJ2-3, is KAGVTQTPRYLIKTRGQQVTLSCSPISGHRSVSWYQQTPGQGLQFLFEYFSETQRNKGNFPGRFSGRQFSNSRSEMNVSTLELGDSALYLCASWPGATGDTQYFGPGTRLTVL.

The chain carries TRBV28 and TRBJ1-5; D is ambiguous. The CDR3 sequence is 13 residues long. Trimming removed 5 bases at V and 11 bases at J, with 16 bases between. The germline CDR1 and CDR2 sequences are MDHEN and SYDVKM. CDR3 region: CASSPYTPKAQHF. As DNA, the CDR3 is TGTGCCAGCAGTCCGTACACGCCTAAGGCCCAGCATTTT.

This clone was seen once. The chain employs TRBV2 and TRBJ2-1, with D maybe TRBD2 (6 bases). This CDR3 region has 13 residues. V lost 6 bases and J 5 bases, leaving 11 bases between the germline ends. From germline, CDR1 is SNHLY and CDR2 FYNNEI. CDR3 sequence: CASSGDWDNEQFF. In DNA form, the CDR3 reads TGTGCCAGCAGCGGGGACTGGGACAATGAGCAGTTCTTC. Combining the CDR3 with reference TRBV2 and TRBJ2-1 gives the whole variable domain EPEVTQTPSHQVTQMGQEVILRCVPISNHLYFYWYRQILGQKVEFLVSFYNNEISEKSEIFDDQFSVERPDGSNFTLKIRSTKLEDSAMYFCASSGDWDNEQFFGPGTRLTVL.

The chain combines TRBV5-4 with TRBJ2-4; the D gene could be TRBD1 or TRBD2 (6 bases each). This CDR3 is 15 amino acids long. Germline lookup yields CDR1 SGHNT and CDR2 YYREEE (reference sequence). Trimming stripped 4 bases from V and 1 base from J, with 12 bases between. The CDR3, as DNA: TGTGCCAGCAGCCCAGGAGGGGGGGCCAAAAACATTCAGTACTTC. It is translated as CASSPGGGAKNIQYF.

The rearrangement joins TRBV25-1 to TRBJ2-7, with D perhaps assigned TRBD1 or TRBD2 (5 bases each). From germline, CDR1 is MGHDK and CDR2 SYGVNS. This CDR3 has 14 amino acids. V was cut by 3 bases and J by 2 bases, with 11 bases left in between. The CDR3 region is CASSEVRDPYEQYF. The CDR3 region has the DNA TGTGCCAGCAGTGAGGTCAGGGACCCCTACGAGCAGTACTTC.

The chain couples TRBV6-1 to TRBJ2-3; the D is unclear. Germline lookup yields CDR1 MNHNS and CDR2 SASEGT. V lost 3 bases and J 2 bases, leaving 3 bases between the germline ends. The CDR3 consists of 12 residues. This CDR3 is CASSDNTDTQYF. In DNA, the CDR3 is TGTGCCAGCAGTGATAACACAGATACGCAGTATTTT.

The chain couples TRBV4-2 to TRBJ2-1; D unclear. Deletions cut 7 bases from V and 0 bases from J, with 13 bases between. Germline loops: CDR1 LGHNA, CDR2 YNFKEQ. This CDR3 spans 15 amino acids. The CDR3 region is CASNMDRSSYNEQFF. The CDR3 coding sequence is TGTGCCAGCAACATGGACCGGAGCTCCTACAATGAGCAGTTCTTC.

The chain combines TRBV20-1 with TRBJ2-5; 9 bases line up with TRBD1. Per germline, CDR1 DFQATT and CDR2 SNEGSKA (reference sequence). The length of the CDR3 is 11 residues. The chain's CDR3 is CSPGQGQTQYF. The CDR3 DNA reads as TGCAGCCCGGGACAGGGCCAGACCCAGTACTTC.

The V and J genes are TRBV19 and TRBJ1-1; D might be TRBD1 (5 bases). Germline V gene lookup returns CDR1 LNHDA and CDR2 SQIVND (reference sequence). Trimming shortened V by 10 bases and J by 0 bases, and 27 bases separated the two germline ends. The CDR3 has 18 amino acids. The CDR3 here is CAIGDSLNLHVMNTEAFF. CDR3 nucleotide sequence: TGTGCCATCGGGGACTCACTTAACTTACATGTTATGAACACTGAAGCTTTCTTT.

This chain joins TRBV7-9 and TRBJ1-2, with TRBD1 matching over 9 bases. Trimming took 6 bases from V and 7 from J; bases not matched to a gene: 9. Germline CDR1 SEHNR, CDR2 FQNEAQ (reference sequence). The CDR3 has 14 amino acids. The CDR3 here is CASSWSGTGFGYTF. The CDR3 DNA follows: TGTGCCAGCAGTTGGTCCGGGACAGGGTTTGGCTACACCTTC.

The rearrangement links TRBV30 to TRBJ2-5; 7 bases are a match to TRBD2. CDR3 size: 15 residues. The germline gives CDR1 GTSNPN, CDR2 SVGIG (reference sequence). Trimming took 1 base from V and 1 from J; bases not matched to a gene: 6. This CDR3 reads CAWSGGGGGQETQYF. CDR3 DNA: TGTGCCTGGAGTGGAGGCGGGGGTGGCCAAGAGACCCAGTACTTC. The full variable domain, completed using reference TRBV30 and TRBJ2-5, is SQTIHQWPATLVQPVGSPLSLECTVEGTSNPNLYWYRQAAGRGLQLLFYSVGIGQISSEVPQNLSASRPQDRQFILSSKKLLLSDSGFYLCAWSGGGGGQETQYFGPGTRLLVL.

The CDR3: CASSEYRGYQETQYF. The CDR3 DNA reads TGTGCCAGCAGTGAATACCGAGGGTACCAAGAGACCCAGTACTTC. The chain joins TRBV25-1 to TRBJ2-5, with D possibly TRBD2 on 5 matching bases. V was pared by 0 bases and J by 0 bases, with 8 bases between. Germline CDR1 is MGHDK and CDR2 is SYGVNS. The CDR3 is made up of 15 amino acids.

There are a few counts of this clone. V gene TRBV27 combines with J gene TRBJ1-5; D is possibly TRBD1 (6 bases). Trimming took off 8 bases at V and 5 bases at J, with 13 bases between the two ends. This CDR3 is built from 13 residues. Germline V gene sequence: CDR1 MNHEY, CDR2 SMNVEV (reference sequence). The CDR3 DNA follows: TGTGCCAGCGGCGACAGGTTCGATCAGCCCCAGCATTTT. Its translation: CASGDRFDQPQHF.

The gene calls are TRBV29-1 and TRBJ2-7; D might be TRBD1 or TRBD2, each matching 5 bases. The ends were cut back, 0 bases at V and 9 bases at J, with 9 bases in the middle. This CDR3 is built from 11 residues. Germline V gives CDR1 SQVTM, CDR2 ANQGSEA. The CDR3 loop is CSVEDGAGQYF. The CDR3 nucleotides are TGCAGCGTTGAAGACGGGGCGGGGCAGTACTTC.

The chain has TRBV20-1 and TRBJ2-3, with D uncertain. V was pared by 8 bases and J by 12 bases, with 12 bases between. Germline lookup yields CDR1 DFQATT and CDR2 SNEGSKA (reference sequence). The CDR3 is made up of 9 amino acids. CDR3 DNA sequence: TGCAGTTCCGGGCCACTTCAGTATTTT. This encodes CSSGPLQYF.

Notes on this clone: An end of the junction differs from the germline gene, which may be a read error. The V gene is TRBV19, the J gene TRBJ1-2; tentatively, D is TRBD1 (5 bases). The CDR3 totals 11 residues. The germline CDR1 and CDR2 sequences are LNHDA and SQIVND (reference sequence). DNA for the CDR3: TGTGCCAGCATTATTTCACACAGGTCCTTCTTC. Amino acids: CASIISHRSFF.

The V gene is TRBV10-2, the J gene TRBJ2-7, with TRBD2 matching 14 bases. The CDR3 runs 16 residues. Losses at the gene ends were 6 bases for V and 6 bases for J; bases not matched to a gene: 10. Germline V lookup: CDR1 WSHSY, CDR2 SAAADI. CDR3 region: CASSTGLAGVEGEQYF. The CDR3 DNA reads TGCGCCAGCAGCACGGGACTAGCGGGAGTAGAGGGCGAGCAGTACTTC.

This chain uses TRBV5-1 with TRBJ2-1; perhaps TRBD2 as D (5 bases). The CDR3 runs to 18 residues. The germline V and J ends were trimmed by 2 bases and 6 bases, with 24 bases remaining between them. The V gene's germline CDR1 is SGHRS and CDR2 YFSETQ. The CDR3 DNA is TGCGCCAGCAGCTTCACTGCGACCGACGACGCCGGAGGCAATGAGCAGTTCTTC. Protein: CASSFTATDDAGGNEQFF.

The V gene is TRBV6-6, the J gene TRBJ1-2; 7 bases match TRBD1. The CDR3 covers 15 residues. The V gene end was trimmed by 6 bases and the J gene end by 4 bases; junction bases not matched to a gene: 11. The V gene's germline CDR1 is MNHNY and CDR2 SVGAGI (reference sequence). The CDR3 reads CASRDVSGGIYGYTF. The CDR3 coding sequence is TGTGCCAGCAGGGACGTCTCAGGGGGGATCTATGGCTACACCTTC.

The chain employs TRBV11-2 and TRBJ2-7, with 7 positions matching TRBD1. Germline CDR1 and CDR2: SGHAT and FQNNGV. Trimming took 5 bases from V and 3 from J; bases not matched to a gene: 4. The CDR3 is made up of 13 amino acids. The CDR3 protein is CASSRDRNYEQYF. The DNA for the CDR3 is TGTGCCAGCAGCCGGGACAGAAACTACGAGCAGTACTTC.

The chain uses TRBV7-9 and TRBJ1-1; TRBD1 is a possible D gene (5 bases). V shed 5 bases and J shed 10 bases, with 14 bases lying between them. CDR3 length equals 12 residues. Germline V gene sequence: CDR1 SEHNR, CDR2 FQNEAQ (reference sequence). The CDR3 sequence is CASSTRDLAAFF. The CDR3 DNA reads as TGTGCCAGCAGCACCCGGGACCTCGCAGCTTTCTTT. The full variable domain, with the rest looked up from reference TRBV7-9 and TRBJ1-1, is DTGVSQNPRHKITKRGQNVTFRCDPISEHNRLYWYRQTLGQGPEFLTYFQNEAQLEKSRLLSDRFSAERPKGSFSTLEIQRTEQGDSAMYLCASSTRDLAAFFGQGTRLTVV.

This clone appeared a few times. The chain links TRBV29-1 to TRBJ2-3, with a possible D match to TRBD2 (5 bases). V was clipped by 4 bases and J by 6 bases, with 17 bases between them. The CDR3 runs 14 residues. Germline V gene sequence: CDR1 SQVTM, CDR2 ANQGSEA. The CDR3 here is CSVGAGPSLDTQYF. The CDR3 DNA follows: TGCAGCGTTGGTGCGGGCCCTTCCCTGGATACGCAGTATTTT.